This record looks at one T cell receptor beta chain sequence and its context. This receptor's antigen is unknown. Given a far larger clone just one base away, this is likely a sequencing read error. Using the deep immunoSEQ assay, multiplex PCR amplified TCR CDR3 regions from genomic DNA. Extracted genomic DNA from each cell subset was distributed evenly across all wells of several immunoSEQ 96-well plates, and each plate was treated as a replicate. For unsorted PBMC, roughly 0.3 ug of genomic DNA, equivalent to roughly 30,000 T cell genomes, went into each replicate PCR. Unsorted PBMC genomic DNA was sequenced across ten immunoSEQ deep assay plates. Purified libraries were quantified with a Qubit 3.0 fluorometer, sized on a Bioanalyzer 2100, and re-quantified with the KAPA Library Quantification kit. A separate single-read 150-cycle Illumina NextSeq 550 flow cell was used to sequence each immunoSEQ 96-well plate. As for the original processing: Because the immunoSEQ output held only junctional sequences and lacked quality scores, the filtering could not match the filtering applied to full-length reads. To assign V/J genes and CDR3, sequences were annotated against IMGT germline references using PyIR, a Python wrapper for IgBLAST v1.9. Reads were removed for weak V/J assignments (E-value above 1e-6), missing CDR3, stop codons, out-of-frame junctions, or ambiguous translated residues. V3J clonotypes were defined by identical inferred V gene, J gene, and CDR3 amino acid sequence. Percentage overlap between repertoires was calculated by dividing the number of shared unique clonotypes by the size of the smaller repertoire. RTK rarefaction, the Chao1 estimator, and Recon v2.1 estimates of unobserved clonotypes were used to assess repertoire richness. What TCRdb holds here is the immuneACCESS table cut down to in-frame rearrangements. Part of the clones is not present; checked against another copy, under half of the missing clones reflect an unresolved V gene, and the others are unexplained. That table gives V, J and clone size, and the DNA gave D and trimming. This sample has around 510,000 clones in its table, and around 78% of those were observed once. The top ten clonotypes cover about 12% of the sample.

These data belong to a study of shared clonotypes between healthy human individuals (dated by TCRdb to the early 2020s). Broadly, across the study: Three men and two women, aged 18 to 49 years, made up the cohort. To estimate repertoire size and how much clonotypes are shared between individuals, the study performed deep sequencing of blood TCR repertoires from 4 to 6 healthy adults. To increase sequencing depth and limit assay-specific biases, TCR repertoire library preparation and sequencing were carried out by different laboratories using diverse techniques. Leukapheresis yielded between about 0.9 and 8.9 billion PBMCs per donor. What the work shows at the level of the full study, not this receptor alone: Only blood was sampled, and tissue TCR repertoires likely differ from those in blood. Because the study included only a small number of donors, the genetic and exposure-history diversity represented was limited. Pairwise subsampling indicated that sequencing depth was expected to affect the degree of clonotype sharing among donors.

The CDR3 covers 12 residues, taking in both the cysteine and the phenylalanine. The entry retains the CDR3 DNA only, 36 bases that are in frame from base 1. The germline V gene (reference sequence) yields GTSNPN for CDR1 and SVGIG for CDR2. Ends trimmed: V by 2 bases, J by 14 bases; bases unmatched to a gene: 9. The donors were healthy, HIV-negative adults with no recently reported acute infections or vaccinations. Every donor was a Caucasian adult living in Nashville, Tennessee, USA. For unsorted samples, about 90 million PBMCs were counted and genomic DNA was extracted with the QIAamp DNA Blood Mini kit. After blood collection by leukapheresis, PBMCs were isolated using Ficoll-Histopaque density gradient centrifugation and then cryopreserved in the vapor phase of liquid nitrogen.

The TCR was taken from a woman in her forties in good health. Some clones in this sample may be carry-over from other donors' samples. The sequenced material came from PBMCs. The rearrangement joined TRBV30 to TRBJ1-5; 7 nucleotides in the junction match TRBD1. The DNA sequence is given as TGTGCCTGGAGTCCCTGGACAGGCCCAGAGCATTTT. Its protein product is CAWSPWTGPEHF. With all but the CDR3 taken from the reference TRBV30 and TRBJ1-5 genes, the full variable domain is: SQTIHQWPATLVQPVGSPLSLECTVEGTSNPNLYWYRQAAGRGLQLLFYSVGIGQISSEVPQNLSASRPQDRQFILSSKKLLLSDSGFYLCAWSPWTGPEHFGDGTRLSIL.